This T cell receptor (beta chain) was recorded in a study of post-analysis software for immune sequencing data. As for the study in general: The patients showed relapsing-remitting, secondary progressive and progressive-relapsing multiple sclerosis courses.

Study-wide results and limits: Controls showed lower frequencies than patients for several TRBV segments, and TRBV5-6, TRBV5-1 and TRBV20-1 were among these. Significantly lower normalized Chao1 diversity was seen in multiple sclerosis patients than in controls. Samples prepared in the same batch strongly co-clustered by F measure.

V lost 7 bases to trimming and J lost 1 base, with 7 bases between them. CDR3 length equals 12 residues. Germline loops: CDR1 MNHNS, CDR2 SASEGT. This clonotype is a singleton in its sample. Its antigen is undetermined. The library was made from cDNA and included unique molecular identifiers. Researchers reported some 500,000 cDNA molecules coming from roughly 0.93 to 9.6 million T cells. Each CDR3 protein is one row after TCRdb ran MiXCR on the PCR reads. The repertoire holds around 500,000 distinct CDR3 sequences, with 30% to 40% as singletons. The chain is built from TRBV6-1 and TRBJ1-1; D ambiguous. The receptor comes from a girl between 2 and 17 years old with multiple sclerosis. The sample was blood. The CDR3 bases are TGTGCCAGCAAATGGGCGAACACTGAAGCTTTCTTT. This gives the protein CASKWANTEAFF.